This TCR beta chain is from a study of T cell responses to AZD1222 COVID-19 vaccine. Overall study findings and caveats: Mostly white British, mostly female donors; authors suggested clonal diversity may be underestimated.

The data were produced by immunoSEQ multiplex PCR, yet TCRdb's version contains in-frame clones alone and is incomplete. This sample yields 140,000 to 150,000 clones, of which around 93% are seen a single time; about 3.8% belongs to the top ten. The count of this clone is one. As yet, its antigen is unknown. This CDR3 spans 11 amino acids. Between the trimmed V and J ends, which lost 6 bases and 3 bases, there was a span of 5 bases. This clonotype was obtained from an adult who received the AZD1222 COVID-19 vaccine. Sequences were derived from peripheral blood, sampled 28 days after the second AZD1222 dose. V gene TRBV12-3 or TRBV12-4 combines with J gene TRBJ1-2; D call uncertain. The chain's CDR3 is CASSQYYGYTF. The CDR3 DNA reads as TGTGCCAGCAGCCAATACTATGGCTACACCTTC.